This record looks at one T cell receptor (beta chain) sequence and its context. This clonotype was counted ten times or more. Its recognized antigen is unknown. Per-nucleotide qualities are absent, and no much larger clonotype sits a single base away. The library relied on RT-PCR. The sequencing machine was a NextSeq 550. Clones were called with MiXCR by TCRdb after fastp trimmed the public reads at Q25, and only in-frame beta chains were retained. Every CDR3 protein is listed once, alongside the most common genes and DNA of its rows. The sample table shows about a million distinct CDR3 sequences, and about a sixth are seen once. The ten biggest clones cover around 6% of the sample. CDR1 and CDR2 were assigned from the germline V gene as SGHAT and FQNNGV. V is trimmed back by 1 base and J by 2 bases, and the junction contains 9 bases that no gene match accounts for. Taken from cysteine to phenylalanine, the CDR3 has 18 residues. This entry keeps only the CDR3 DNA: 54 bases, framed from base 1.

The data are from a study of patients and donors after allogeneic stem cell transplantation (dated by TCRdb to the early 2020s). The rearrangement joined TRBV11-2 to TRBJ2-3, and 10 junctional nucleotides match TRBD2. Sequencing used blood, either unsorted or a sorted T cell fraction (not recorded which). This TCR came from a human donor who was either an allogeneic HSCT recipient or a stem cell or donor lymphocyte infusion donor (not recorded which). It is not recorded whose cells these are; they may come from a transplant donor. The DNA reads TGTGCCAGCAGCTTAGTAGACCCACTAGCGGGACACACAGATACGCAGTATTTT. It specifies CASSLVDPLAGHTDTQYF.